These 25 T cell receptor beta chains originate from one sample sequenced in a study of human T cells and chemical hapten exposure. MiXCR, applied by TCRdb to the RACE reads, yields one record per CDR3 protein. This sample has about 120,000 distinct CDR3 sequences; roughly an eighth occur once, and the top ten carry roughly 0.92%. Time point described: patch test 1, 2 weeks after DPC sensitization. Treatment: therapeutic diphenylcyclopropenone sensitization with weekly scalp DPC. The sequences come from whole blood, collected in connection with sensitization to the hapten diphenylcyclopropenone (DPC). The receptors originated from a man between 18 and 35 years old with alopecia areata. Some clones in this sample may be carry-over from other donors' samples.

The sample holds many counts of this clonotype. The rearrangement joins TRBV20-1 to TRBJ2-5; D might be TRBD2 (6 bases). The CDR3 has 14 residues. V lost 6 bases and J 5 bases, leaving 19 bases between the germline ends. The germline gives CDR1 DFQATT, CDR2 SNEGSKA (reference sequence). As DNA, the CDR3 is TGCAGTGCCCGCCTCGGAGGGGCCGAGGAGACCCAGTACTTC. Amino acids: CSARLGGAEETQYF.

The chain couples TRBV5-1 to TRBJ2-1; D call uncertain. Germline V gene data show CDR1 as SGHRS and CDR2 as YFSETQ. V dropped 1 base and J dropped 0 bases, with 14 bases sitting between them. This CDR3 contains 17 residues. The CDR3 here is CASSLSFAQSSYNEQFF. The DNA of the CDR3 is TGCGCCAGCAGCTTGTCCTTCGCCCAGAGCTCCTACAATGAGCAGTTCTTC.

V is TRBV18 and J is TRBJ1-5; perhaps TRBD1 as D (5 bases). The V gene lost 0 bases and the J gene lost 4 bases, with 10 bases spanning the gap. This CDR3 region has 15 residues. Germline CDR1 reads KGHSH; CDR2 reads LQKENI. The CDR3, as DNA: TGTGCCAGCTCACCACCAGGGGCCGGTAATCAGCCCCAGCATTTT. This gives the protein CASSPPGAGNQPQHF.

This chain's CDR3 is CSAPGTQSSYNEQFF. The CDR3 bases are TGCAGTGCCCCCGGGACACAGAGCTCCTACAATGAGCAGTTCTTC. The chain joins TRBV20-1 to TRBJ2-1; D is perhaps TRBD1 (6 bases). Trimming removed 6 bases from V and 0 bases from J, with 15 bases in between. The CDR3 is made up of 15 amino acids. Germline V gene sequence: CDR1 DFQATT, CDR2 SNEGSKA (reference sequence).

This clonotype was seen a few times. This chain uses TRBV20-1 with TRBJ1-5; maybe TRBD1 (6 bases). The CDR3 runs 15 residues. V was trimmed by 2 bases and J by 4 bases, leaving 15 bases between them. CDR1 and CDR2 (germline): DFQATT, SNEGSKA (reference sequence). CDR3 protein: CSARPLTGGNQPQHF. The CDR3 DNA is TGCAGTGCTAGACCCCTGACAGGTGGGAATCAGCCCCAGCATTTT.

The table lists this clonotype with a few counts. The chain carries TRBV11-2 and TRBJ1-5; tentative D call: TRBD1 (5 bases). This CDR3 contains 14 residues. V lost 2 bases to trimming and J lost 9 bases, with 14 bases between them. Germline CDR1 and CDR2: SGHAT and FQNNGV. The CDR3 loop reads CASSLTQMGTPQHF. CDR3 sequence (DNA): TGTGCCAGCAGCTTAACACAGATGGGGACGCCCCAGCATTTT.

The chain links TRBV20-1 to TRBJ2-1, with 8 bases aligning to TRBD1. The CDR3 extends over 16 amino acids. Trimming cost V 0 bases and J 4 bases; bases outside gene matches: 8. From germline, CDR1 is DFQATT and CDR2 SNEGSKA (reference sequence). The CDR3 DNA sequence: TGCAGTGCTAGAGATCCCGGACAGGGCCGGTACAATGAGCAGTTCTTC. Translating gives CSARDPGQGRYNEQFF.

This clonotype appeared a few times. CDR3 loop: CASSFADYSPLHF. Here the CDR3 DNA reads TGTGCCAGCAGTTTTGCAGACTATTCACCCCTCCACTTT. The chain links TRBV27 to TRBJ1-6, with D uncertain. The CDR3 consists of 13 residues. With 3 bases removed from V and 8 bases from J, the gap between germline ends came to 8 bases. Looked up from germline, CDR1 is MNHEY and CDR2 is SMNVEV (reference sequence).

CDR3 in DNA: TGTGCCAGCAGCTTGGGTTATCAGCCCCAGCATTTT. Its translation is CASSLGYQPQHF. The chain couples TRBV5-6 to TRBJ1-5, with D hard to call. Per germline, CDR1 SGHDT and CDR2 YYEEEE. Trimming pared 0 bases from V and 5 bases from J, leaving 3 bases between. The length of the CDR3 is 12 residues.

The chain is built from TRBV20-1 and TRBJ1-4, with D maybe TRBD1 (5 bases). The V end lost 5 bases, the J end lost 1 base, and 14 bases lay between the germline ends. CDR1 is DFQATT, CDR2 SNEGSKA, per germline (reference sequence). The CDR3 is 15 residues long. CDR3 bases: TGCAGTGCTCCACGAACAGGAGTAACTAATGAAAAACTGTTTTTT. Amino acids: CSAPRTGVTNEKLFF.

The chain uses TRBV7-2 and TRBJ2-5; D may be TRBD1 (5 bases). Germline lookup yields CDR1 SGHTA and CDR2 FQGNSA. Deletions cut 5 bases from V and 5 bases from J, with 15 bases between. The length of the CDR3 is 14 residues. CDR3 coding DNA: TGTGCCAGCAGCCATGAGCAGGGATGGGAGACCCAGTACTTC. Translation: CASSHEQGWETQYF.

The sample holds a few counts of this clonotype. The CDR3 DNA follows: TGCGCCAGCAGCTCCGGGGACAGGAGCTCCTACAATGAGCAGTTCTTC. Residues: CASSSGDRSSYNEQFF. This sequence joins TRBV5-1 and TRBJ2-1, with 8 bases identical to TRBD1. After removal of 3 bases from V and 0 bases from J, the junction contained 5 bases not matched to a gene. The germline V gene has CDR1 SGHRS and CDR2 YFSETQ. This CDR3 has 16 residues.

The J gene is TRBJ1-2, the V gene TRBV7-3; D is possibly TRBD1 (6 bases). Germline V gene sequence: CDR1 SGHTA, CDR2 FQGTGA. The CDR3 length is 16 residues. The V and J ends lost 0 bases and 6 bases respectively, with 17 bases between them. The CDR3 DNA reads as TGTGCCAGCAGCTTAACCGGTGGGATGAAGGGGGATGGCTACACCTTC. Translation gives CASSLTGGMKGDGYTF.

This clonotype was picked up a small number of times. The chain couples TRBV19 to TRBJ2-5; 9 bases agree with TRBD2. The V gene end was trimmed by 3 bases and the J gene end by 1 base; junction bases not matched to a gene: 3. The CDR3 is 15 amino acids. Germline V gene lookup returns CDR1 LNHDA and CDR2 SQIVND (reference sequence). The CDR3 sequence: CASSIWRGGQETQYF. In nucleotides, the CDR3 is TGTGCCAGTAGTATCTGGCGGGGGGGCCAAGAGACCCAGTACTTC.

The chain is built from TRBV14 and TRBJ2-7; D is perhaps TRBD1 (6 bases). The germline V gene has CDR1 SGHDN and CDR2 FVKESK. V lost 4 bases and J 6 bases, leaving 16 bases between the germline ends. This CDR3 has 14 residues. The chain's CDR3 is CASSPPGHSSEQYV. DNA for the CDR3: TGTGCCAGCAGCCCGCCGGGACATAGCTCCGAGCAGTACGTC.

J is TRBJ2-5 and V is TRBV7-9; D is undetermined. The CDR3 is made up of 14 amino acids. Trimming cost V 2 bases and J 2 bases, with 9 bases left between them. Germline assignment: CDR1 SEHNR and CDR2 FQNEAQ (reference sequence). CDR3 in DNA: TGTGCCAGCAGCTTACAAGTTGGTCAAGAGACCCAGTACTTC. Protein product: CASSLQVGQETQYF.

V gene TRBV4-3 combines with J gene TRBJ2-1; no firm D call. The CDR3 is 11 residues long. Germline values: CDR1 LGHNA, CDR2 YSLEER. With 0 bases removed from V and 9 bases from J, the gap between germline ends came to 3 bases. CDR3 in DNA: TGCGCCAGCAGCCAAGAGGGTGAGCAGTTCTTC. Translation gives CASSQEGEQFF.

In this sample, this clonotype turned up once. The J gene is TRBJ1-6, the V gene TRBV28, with D uncertain. Per germline, CDR1 MDHEN and CDR2 SYDVKM. Trimming left V 5 bases short and J 0 bases short, with 20 bases between. The CDR3 loop spans 19 amino acids. The CDR3 is CASSRLIYPRSSYNSPLHF. The CDR3 region has the DNA TGTGCCAGCAGTCGGTTAATATACCCCAGGAGCTCCTATAATTCACCCCTCCACTTT.

There are a few counts of this clonotype. The CDR3 is CASSFGQAWGQPQHF. In DNA, the CDR3 is TGTGCCAGCAGTTTCGGACAGGCCTGGGGGCAGCCCCAGCATTTT. This chain uses TRBV12-3 or TRBV12-4 with TRBJ1-5, with 7 bases that match TRBD1. J gave up 7 bases and V 3 bases, and 9 bases lay outside the gene matches. CDR3 length equals 15 residues.

This clonotype was counted a few times. V and J are TRBV7-8 and TRBJ2-1; weak D call: TRBD1 (5 bases). Trimming removed 7 bases at V and 0 bases at J, with 22 bases between. From germline, CDR1 is SGHVS and CDR2 FQNEAQ. CDR3 length: 18 residues. The CDR3 protein is CASMEGAQGWSSYNEQFF. CDR3 DNA: TGTGCCAGCATGGAAGGGGCCCAGGGTTGGAGCTCCTACAATGAGCAGTTCTTC. The complete variable domain, with remaining parts taken from reference TRBV7-8 and TRBJ2-1, reads GAGVSQSPRYKVAKRGQDVALRCDPISGHVSLFWYQQALGQGPEFLTYFQNEAQLDKSGLPSDRFFAERPEGSVSTLKIQRTQQEDSAVYLCASMEGAQGWSSYNEQFFGPGTRLTVL.

The rearrangement joins TRBV24-1 to TRBJ2-1, with 7 bases fitting TRBD1. V lost 9 bases, J lost 0 bases, and 4 bases stayed unmatched. This CDR3 has 14 residues. Germline V lookup: CDR1 KGHDR, CDR2 SFDVKD. DNA of the CDR3: TGTGCCACCGAAGGGACAGCCTCCTACAATGAGCAGTTCTTC. It specifies CATEGTASYNEQFF.

CDR3: CASSSTSGAFREQYV. The CDR3 bases are TGTGCCAGCAGCTCGACTAGCGGGGCCTTTAGGGAGCAGTACGTC. The chain carries TRBV7-6 and TRBJ2-7; 11 bases align to TRBD2. CDR3 length: 15 amino acids. The germline V gene encodes CDR1 SGHVS and CDR2 FNYEAQ. V trimming: 4 bases; J trimming: 7 bases; junction bases outside the gene matches: 9.

This clonotype was detected many times. This rearrangement joins TRBV14 to TRBJ1-5; the D gene is possibly TRBD1 (5 bases). Per germline, CDR1 SGHDN and CDR2 FVKESK. The CDR3 contains 13 residues. Trimming cost V 4 bases and J 4 bases, with 8 bases left between them. CDR3 amino acids: CASSRQFNQPQHF. The CDR3 nucleotides are TGTGCCAGCAGCCGACAGTTTAATCAGCCCCAGCATTTT.

The V call is TRBV7-2, the J call TRBJ1-1; D is undetermined. This CDR3 contains 12 residues. Trimming shortened V by 6 bases and J by 10 bases, and 15 bases separated the two germline ends. From germline, CDR1 is SGHTA and CDR2 FQGNSA. CDR3 nucleotide sequence: TGTGCCAGCAGACTTCCAGCCCGGGGAGCTTTCTTT. Residues: CASRLPARGAFF. Based on the CDR3 plus reference TRBV7-2 and TRBJ1-1, the full variable domain is GAGVSQSPSNKVTEKGKDVELRCDPISGHTALYWYRQSLGQGLEFLIYFQGNSAPDKSGLPSDRFSAERTGGSVSTLTIQRTQQEDSAVYLCASRLPARGAFFGQGTRLTVV.

This chain uses TRBV28 with TRBJ1-2; D may be TRBD1 (6 bases). Germline V CDR1 and CDR2: MDHEN, SYDVKM. V gave up 3 bases and J gave up 3 bases, with 11 bases separating them. This CDR3 is 14 amino acids long. The CDR3 sequence is CASSLRRGYYGYTF. CDR3 sequence (DNA): TGTGCCAGCAGTTTGCGCAGGGGATACTATGGCTACACCTTC.